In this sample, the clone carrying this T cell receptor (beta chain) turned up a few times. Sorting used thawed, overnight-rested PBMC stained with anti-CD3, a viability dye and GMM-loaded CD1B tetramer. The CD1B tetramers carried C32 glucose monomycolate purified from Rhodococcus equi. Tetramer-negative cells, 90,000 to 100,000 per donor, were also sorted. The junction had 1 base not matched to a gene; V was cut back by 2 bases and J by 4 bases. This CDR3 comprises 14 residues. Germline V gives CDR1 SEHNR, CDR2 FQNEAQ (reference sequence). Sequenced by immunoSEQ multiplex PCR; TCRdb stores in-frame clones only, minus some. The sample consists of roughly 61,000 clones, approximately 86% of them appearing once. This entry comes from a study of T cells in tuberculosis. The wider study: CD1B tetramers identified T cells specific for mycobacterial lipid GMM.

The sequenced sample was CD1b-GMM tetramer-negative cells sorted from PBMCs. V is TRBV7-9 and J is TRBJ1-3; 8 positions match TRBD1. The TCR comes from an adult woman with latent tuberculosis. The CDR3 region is CASSLRDRGNTIYF. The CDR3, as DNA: TGTGCCAGCAGCTTACGGGACAGGGGAAACACCATATATTTT.